These 12 T cell receptor beta chains were sequenced from one sample in a study of blood T cell repertoires in COVID-19. Profiled with immunoSEQ multiplex PCR; TCRdb holds only in-frame clones, not every one. This sample has approximately 200,000 clones; approximately 81% occur once, and the top ten carry around a sixth. Material for sequencing was PBMCs or T cells enriched from blood (not recorded which). All receptors come from a man aged 40-50 years who had recovered from COVID-19.

This chain uses TRBV13 with TRBJ1-2; TRBD1 agrees at 11 bases. Unmatched junction bases numbered 6, after V lost 2 bases and J lost 4 bases. CDR1 PRHDT and CDR2 FYEKMQ come from the germline V gene (reference sequence). The CDR3 length is 16 residues. DNA of the CDR3: TGTGCCAGCAGCTTATACGGGACAGGGGGGACCTATGGCTACACCTTC. Protein product: CASSLYGTGGTYGYTF.

The V gene is TRBV28, the J gene TRBJ2-1; a possible D gene is TRBD1 (7 bases). The CDR3 runs to 13 residues. The germline V gene encodes CDR1 MDHEN and CDR2 SYDVKM. V lost 6 bases and J 8 bases, leaving 14 bases between the germline ends. The CDR3 here is CASRHQGGHEQFF. DNA for the CDR3: TGTGCCAGCAGACATCAGGGGGGCCATGAGCAGTTCTTC.

The chain has TRBV7-9 and TRBJ2-1, with 10 positions matching TRBD1. V was clipped by 5 bases and J by 6 bases; unmatched bases: 10. Looked up from germline, CDR1 is SEHNR and CDR2 is FQNEAQ (reference sequence). The CDR3 runs to 16 residues. CDR3 sequence: CASSPQTGQGSNEQFF. In DNA, the CDR3 is TGTGCCAGCAGCCCTCAGACGGGACAGGGGTCCAATGAGCAGTTCTTC.

V gene TRBV19 combines with J gene TRBJ2-1; TRBD2 aligns across 9 bases. J was trimmed by 4 bases and V by 5 bases; bases with no gene match: 6. Germline loops: CDR1 LNHDA, CDR2 SQIVND (reference sequence). This CDR3 is built from 15 residues. CDR3: CASSSGLAQYNEQFF. As DNA, the CDR3 is TGTGCCAGTAGTTCGGGACTAGCTCAGTACAATGAGCAGTTCTTC.

The rearrangement uses TRBV29-1 and TRBJ2-2; no clear D gene. Germline V gene lookup returns CDR1 SQVTM and CDR2 ANQGSEA. The CDR3 is 13 amino acids. Trimming stripped 2 bases from V and 0 bases from J, with 4 bases between. The CDR3 is CSVELTNTGELFF. For the CDR3, the DNA is TGCAGCGTTGAACTAACGAACACCGGGGAGCTGTTTTTT.

CDR3 amino acids: CASRPGATTNTGELFF. In DNA form, the CDR3 reads TGTGCCAGCAGGCCAGGGGCTACCACAAACACCGGGGAGCTGTTTTTT. V gene TRBV5-4 combines with J gene TRBJ2-2, with D tentatively TRBD1 (6 bases). The CDR3 sequence is 16 residues long. The ends were cut back, 5 bases at V and 2 bases at J, with 16 bases in the middle. CDR1 SGHNT and CDR2 YYREEE come from the germline V gene (reference sequence).

The chain carries TRBV29-1 and TRBJ1-2; a possible D gene is TRBD1 (5 bases). The CDR3 has 12 residues. Germline lookup yields CDR1 SQVTM and CDR2 ANQGSEA. V lost 4 bases and J 8 bases, leaving 14 bases between the germline ends. This CDR3 reads CSVVAGMDGYTF. CDR3 coding DNA: TGCAGCGTTGTCGCAGGGATGGACGGCTACACCTTC.

The J gene is TRBJ1-3, the V gene TRBV5-6; possible D gene TRBD1, 6 bases. Per germline, CDR1 SGHDT and CDR2 YYEEEE. V lost 2 bases and J lost 0, with 9 bases in between. The CDR3 contains 15 residues. CDR3 nucleotide sequence: TGTGCCAGCAGCTTAACAGGGTTCTCTGGAAACACCATATATTTT. Translated, it gives CASSLTGFSGNTIYF.

This sequence joins TRBV2 and TRBJ2-7; TRBD1 agrees at 7 bases. V was clipped by 5 bases and J by 6 bases; unmatched bases: 7. The germline V gene has CDR1 SNHLY and CDR2 FYNNEI. The CDR3 consists of 13 residues. CDR3 amino acids: CASSLDRDAEQYF. The DNA of the CDR3 is TGTGCCAGCAGTCTCGACAGGGACGCCGAGCAGTACTTC.

This rearrangement joins TRBV6-1 to TRBJ2-4, with TRBD1 matching over 8 bases. Per germline, CDR1 MNHNS and CDR2 SASEGT. The CDR3 is 16 residues long. V was pared by 5 bases and J by 9 bases, with 15 bases of the junction left unmatched. The CDR3 here is CASSKGGTGLNGIQYF. The CDR3, as DNA: TGTGCCAGCAGTAAAGGGGGGACAGGACTCAATGGCATTCAGTACTTC.

The rearrangement links TRBV5-1 to TRBJ2-1; tentatively, D is TRBD2 (5 bases). V lost 7 bases and J lost 10, with 18 bases in between. Germline lookup yields CDR1 SGHRS and CDR2 YFSETQ. The length of the CDR3 is 13 residues. CDR3 sequence (DNA): TGCGCCAGCGCGGCGGGCGCCTCGTGGGAGCAGTTCTTC. The encoded protein is CASAAGASWEQFF.

The sample holds one count of this clone. This chain joins TRBV28 and TRBJ1-5; weak D call: TRBD1 (6 bases). The germline V gene encodes CDR1 MDHEN and CDR2 SYDVKM. The CDR3 sequence is 14 residues long. Trimming removed 5 bases from V and 11 bases from J, with 19 bases in between. CDR3 region: CASSRDNEGTSQHF. Here the CDR3 DNA reads TGTGCCAGCAGTCGGGACAACGAAGGAACTTCCCAGCATTTT.